The source of this TCR beta chain is a study of graft-versus-host responses after intestinal transplantation. Study information: Tacrolimus plus steroids were given to all recipients for about 3 years, preceded by anti-thymocyte globulin induction.

Sequenced by immunoSEQ multiplex PCR; TCRdb stores in-frame clones only, minus some. The sample has about 94,000 clones; 91% are singletons. Germline CDR1 is LGHNA and CDR2 is YSLEER. Trimming removed 1 base at V and 0 bases at J, with 9 bases between. The CDR3 sequence is 15 residues long. A remark on this clone: Its antigen is not known.

This clonotype was sampled from a human donor who received an intestinal transplant. This sample comprised unstimulated CD8+ T cells sorted from spleen or lymph node cells, obtained before intestinal transplant. J is TRBJ2-5 and V is TRBV4-3, with D maybe TRBD2 (6 bases). CDR3 sequence (DNA): TGCGCCAGCAGCCAAGGCGGCGGGAACCAAGAGACCCAGTACTTC. This gives the protein CASSQGGGNQETQYF.